This TCR beta chain was retrieved from a study of cytomegalovirus exposure and HLA in healthy donors listed by TCRdb under 2017. Regarding the study in general: According to an earlier analysis of 450 to 650 of the donors, about 179 million T cells yielded roughly 110 million unique TCR beta sequences and approximately 300 Gb of sequence data. Among the roughly 400 genotyped donors, around 81% belonged to the genetic ancestry cluster associated with self-reported Caucasian donors. Because of strong linkage in the cohort, roughly five DR-DQ haplotypes were treated as single units for association and clustering. To predict cytomegalovirus infection status, the study brought together high-throughput TCR immunosequencing, statistical association of individual TCRs with disease status, and machine learning. Rather than drawing on any new phenotypic data, the later analysis identified candidate immune exposures from TCR beta sequences and the way those sequences occurred across donors. The study aimed to test whether cataloging public T cell receptors could reveal signatures of past pathogen exposure. The study used immunosequencing to profile the T cell repertoires of approximately 640 subjects and linked those repertoires to cytomegalovirus serostatus. The number of donors typed differed by locus, with about 629-630 for A, B, C, DRB1 and DQB1, roughly 550 for DQA1, nearly 610 for DPA1, and over 400 for DPB1. Across roughly 420 genotyped donors of the cohort, an average of roughly 230,000 unique TCR beta nucleotide sequences per donor were sequenced, and approximately 19% of those sequences were non-productive. A later genetic analysis took genome-wide SNP genotypes for about 60% of the roughly 670 donors and used that subset as a discovery cohort. Donor age, sex, ethnicity and CMV serostatus were compiled alongside the repertoire data. Every repertoire in the discovery cohort had been generated on one and the same sequencing platform. Class I and class II HLA loci were covered by the typing at four-digit resolution. Along with the approximately 670-subject first cohort, a separate validation cohort of over a hundred different subjects was used. An earlier analysis of around 580 of the donors used high-throughput TCR beta sequencing to judge whether each TCR beta V gene segment behaved as functional or pseudogenic. Roughly 320 gigabases of sequencing data and roughly 81 million unique TCR sequences made up an early release that covered approximately 650 HLA-typed donors. A later analysis re-analyzed previously published TCR beta repertoires from hundreds of donors and added high-resolution HLA genotyping to study TCR occurrence patterns. Overall study results and their limits: An association between a missense DCLRE1C variant and V-gene and J-gene trimming of TCR beta chains was found in a later genetic analysis and replicated in an independent cohort. In a later analysis, several top co-occurrence clusters were reported to appear linked to parvovirus B19, influenza, CMV and Epstein-Barr virus. A later genetic analysis reported fewer N-insertions in productive TCRs among donors in an Asian-associated ancestry cluster than the approximately 670-donor mean. Three of the identified cytomegalovirus-associated TCR beta chains were confirmed in vitro to be specific for cytomegalovirus antigens. In both the original and validation cohorts, the classifier was reported to diagnose cytomegalovirus status with high specificity and sensitivity. Linkage disequilibrium might explain the correlated functional status among segregating V segments, but an unknown experimental factor could not be ruled out. While some public TCRs were present in many individuals, most TCR sequences turned up only very rarely across donors. In an earlier analysis of 587 of the donors, most TCR beta V segments were observed in productive rearrangements about 87% or about 30% of the time, broadly matching IMGT annotations. Immune exposure information for the cohort was limited to CMV serostatus. The cohort was sequenced for TCR beta chains only, and without alpha or paired-chain data the features that could be detected were limited. A later analysis associated some 17,000 TCR beta sequences with specific HLA alleles at a false discovery rate of 0.05. According to a later analysis, most CMV-associated TCR beta chains appeared to be HLA-restricted, and the HLA associations seemed to be driven largely by CMV exposure. Because some donors lacked HLA typing at each locus, the association tests relied only on the typed subset. In the study, about 150 TCR beta chains were listed as associated with cytomegalovirus. A cluster of highly shared sequence variants was judged likely to be a technical artifact of the sequencing pipeline. A later analysis found that TCR association rates varied across HLA loci, with DRB1 alleles showing the most associated TCRs and HLA-C alleles the fewest. The presence/absence analyses assumed that sequencing depth was roughly uniform across donors, and that assumption may not be true. Some IMGT-functional V segments, including TRBV6-2 and TRBV6-3, could not be distinguished by the 87-base-pair reads and were therefore excluded. The authors suggested that the approach could potentially be extended to other disease states and immunological phenotypes. A later analysis found that HLA-associated TCR beta chains were more clonally expanded and had lower generation probabilities than equally common non-associated chains. Assigning TCR associations to individual alleles was difficult when HLA alleles, especially DR and DQ, strongly co-occurred. Approximately 16 rarely observed V segments, including chromosome 9 orphons, were excluded from the earlier analysis of some 590 of the donors because counts were too low. A further reported finding was that TCR beta sequences accurately predicted the HLA-A and HLA-B alleles for most subjects in the first cohort.

There are 12 amino acids in the CDR3, from cysteine to phenylalanine inclusive. Only the CDR3 portion is preserved as DNA: 36 bases, with reading frame beginning at the first base. V is shortened by 7 bases, J by 6 bases, and the region joining them spans 11 bases. CDR1 and CDR2, per the germline V gene, are SGHDT and YYEEEE. The cohort consisted of some 730 healthy bone marrow donors. At the time of sampling, every cohort member was nominally healthy, though immune exposures that went unrecorded were likely present. The donor tested CMV seronegative and was one of the 352 seronegative cohort members. Each donor provided a peripheral blood sample, and peripheral blood mononuclear cells were used for TCR beta sequencing. The Qiagen DNeasy Blood Extraction Kit was used to extract genomic DNA from the blood cell samples. Library preparation was by the immunoSEQ multiplex PCR assay. The multiplex PCR relied on a mix of 60 forward primers for TCR Vbeta segments and 13 reverse primers for TCR Jbeta segments. The CDR3 region of rearranged TCR beta genes was amplified from genomic DNA with a multiplex PCR assay. Amplified TCR beta libraries were sequenced as 87-base-pair reads on the Illumina HiSeq System. In the original analysis: Across the 700 or so repertoires, a later analysis counted tens of millions of unique TCR beta chains, about 10 million of which were shared by at least two donors. A nearest-neighbor algorithm error-corrected the raw reads and collapsed the reads into unique sequences, merging closely related sequences to remove PCR and sequencing errors. CDR3 sequences were aligned to IMGT reference sequences to assign V, D and J gene segments. For a sequence to be retained, a match of at least six nucleotides to both a V gene segment and a J gene segment was required. A rearrangement was called productive if the CDR3 had no stop codons and remained in frame with V and J, and every other rearrangement was called non-productive. Following IMGT convention, CDR3 was defined as the stretch from the second conserved V-encoded cysteine up to the conserved J-encoded phenylalanine. The earlier analysis of a few hundred of the donors excluded sequences that lacked an unambiguous match to a single V gene segment. An earlier analysis of approximately 590 of the donors called V segments functional above 56.7% productive rearrangements and segregating when the between-donor standard deviation exceeded 5%. A statistical classification framework was built to diagnose cytomegalovirus status from the catalog of TCR beta chain sequences. In a later analysis, V and J genes were assigned by comparing TCR nucleotide sequences against IMGT/GENE-DB human TR gene sequences. In a later analysis, CDR3 sequences and most-parsimonious VDJ recombination scenarios were assigned using the TCRdist pipeline. In a later analysis, each TCR beta chain was defined by its CDR3 amino acid sequence together with its V-gene family, and reads without a unique V-gene family were excluded. In a later analysis, approximately 640 highly shared, low-generation-probability nucleotide sequences were removed to address suspected cross-contamination and a sequencing artifact. For each public chain, a later analysis derived a clonal expansion index from normalized ranks of inferred template counts within each repertoire. Generation probabilities in a later analysis came from a VDJ recombination model fitted to out-of-frame rearrangements, and those results were checked against IGoR. In a later analysis, hypergeometric tests were used to score TCR-TCR, TCR-HLA and TCR-CMV co-occurrence, with a repertoire-size bias correction applied to TCR pairs. A later analysis estimated false discovery rates by permuting HLA or CMV assignments 20 times. In a later analysis, co-occurring TCRs were grouped using DBSCAN, and TCRdist sequence similarity was added for clustering within HLA-allele-positive subsets. Co-occurrence clustering excluded repertoires with fewer than 30,000 or more than 120,000 public chains, plus five with anomalous nucleotide sharing. TCRdb holds this immuneACCESS table with in-frame rearrangements only. Some clones are missing; in checked studies, unresolved V genes explain under half, and the rest has no known cause. Clonal size and the V and J genes are those of that table, whereas D and trimming came from the DNA. In all, the sample holds about 89,000 clones, and roughly 79% of those were seen once. The ten largest clones represent just over 1.4% of the sample.

This clone was observed a few times. Its specific antigen is unknown. There are no base qualities to consult, and no much larger clone falls within one base. This sequence was found in a male donor in good health and CMV-seronegative. Material for sequencing was PBMCs. The chain was built from TRBV5-6 and TRBJ2-4, with TRBD2 tentatively as D gene (5 bases match). CDR3 reads: CASEGLGNIQYF. The sequence in DNA is TGTGCCAGCGAGGGTTTGGGAAACATTCAGTACTTC.